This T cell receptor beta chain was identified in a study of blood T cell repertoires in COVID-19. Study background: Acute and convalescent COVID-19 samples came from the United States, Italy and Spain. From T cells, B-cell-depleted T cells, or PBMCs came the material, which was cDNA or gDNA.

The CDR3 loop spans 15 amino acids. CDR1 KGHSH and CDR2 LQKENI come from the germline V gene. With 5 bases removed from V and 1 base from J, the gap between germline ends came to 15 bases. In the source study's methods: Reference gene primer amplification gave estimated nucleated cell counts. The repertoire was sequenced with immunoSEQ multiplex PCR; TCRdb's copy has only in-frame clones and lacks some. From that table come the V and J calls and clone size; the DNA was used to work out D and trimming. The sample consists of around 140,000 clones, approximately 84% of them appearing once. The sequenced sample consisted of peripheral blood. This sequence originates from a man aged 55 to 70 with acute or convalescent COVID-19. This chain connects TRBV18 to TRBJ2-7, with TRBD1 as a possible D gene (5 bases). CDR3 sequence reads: CASSTRARDSYEQYF. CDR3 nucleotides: TGTGCCAGCTCAACCCGGGCCAGGGATTCCTACGAGCAGTACTTC.